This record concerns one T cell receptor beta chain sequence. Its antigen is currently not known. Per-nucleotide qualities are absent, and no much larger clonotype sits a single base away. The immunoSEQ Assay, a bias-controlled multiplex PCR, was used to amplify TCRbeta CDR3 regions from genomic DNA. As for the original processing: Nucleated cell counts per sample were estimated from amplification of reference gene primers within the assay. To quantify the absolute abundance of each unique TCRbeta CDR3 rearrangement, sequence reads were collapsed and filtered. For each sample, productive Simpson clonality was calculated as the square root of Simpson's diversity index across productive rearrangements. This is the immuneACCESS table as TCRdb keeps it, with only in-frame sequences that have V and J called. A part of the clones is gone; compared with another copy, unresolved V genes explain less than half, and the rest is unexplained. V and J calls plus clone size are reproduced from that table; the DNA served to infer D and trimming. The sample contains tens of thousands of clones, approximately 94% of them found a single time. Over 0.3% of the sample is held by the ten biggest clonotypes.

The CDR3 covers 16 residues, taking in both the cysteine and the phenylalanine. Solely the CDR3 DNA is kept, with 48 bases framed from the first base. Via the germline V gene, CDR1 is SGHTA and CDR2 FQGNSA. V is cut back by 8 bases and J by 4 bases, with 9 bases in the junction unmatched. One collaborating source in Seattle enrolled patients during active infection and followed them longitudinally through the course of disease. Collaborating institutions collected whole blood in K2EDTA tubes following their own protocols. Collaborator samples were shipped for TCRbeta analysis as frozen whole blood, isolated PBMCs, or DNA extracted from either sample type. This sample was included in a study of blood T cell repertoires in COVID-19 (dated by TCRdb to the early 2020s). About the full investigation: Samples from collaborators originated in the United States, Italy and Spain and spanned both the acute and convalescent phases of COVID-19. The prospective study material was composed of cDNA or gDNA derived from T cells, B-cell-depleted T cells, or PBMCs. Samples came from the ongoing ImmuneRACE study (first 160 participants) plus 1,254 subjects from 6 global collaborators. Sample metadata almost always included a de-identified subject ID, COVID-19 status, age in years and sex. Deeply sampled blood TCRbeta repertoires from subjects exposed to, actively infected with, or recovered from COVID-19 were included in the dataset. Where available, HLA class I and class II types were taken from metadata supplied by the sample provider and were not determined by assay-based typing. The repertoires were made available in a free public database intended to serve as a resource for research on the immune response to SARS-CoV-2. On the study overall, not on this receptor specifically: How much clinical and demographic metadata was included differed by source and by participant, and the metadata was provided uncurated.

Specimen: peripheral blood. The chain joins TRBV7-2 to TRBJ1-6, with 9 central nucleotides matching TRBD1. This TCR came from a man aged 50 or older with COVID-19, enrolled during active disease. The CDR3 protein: CASGIGTGLYNSPLHF. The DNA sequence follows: TGTGCCAGCGGAATTGGGACAGGGCTATATAATTCACCCCTCCACTTT.